A selection of T cell receptor beta chains follows, all from one sample in a study of cytotoxic CD8 clonotypes in ibrutinib-treated CLL. Sequenced by immunoSEQ multiplex PCR; TCRdb stores in-frame clones only, minus some. The data hold over 70,000 clones, with around 83% observed a single time. The sample here was PBMCs, taken before ibrutinib treatment. These TCRs come from a human donor with chronic lymphocytic leukemia. Each CDR3 is given with its conserved first and last residue. A D gene is named only where the DNA matches it firmly. Only some rows state a clone size, as once, few, many or a class for expanded clones.

abundance	v_gene	j_gene	d_gene	CDR3aa	CDR3nt
-	TRBV7-9	TRBJ2-5	-	CASSLTEVQETQYF	TGTGCCAGCAGCTTGACAGAAGTACAAGAGACCCAGTACTTC
-	TRBV9	TRBJ1-3	-	CASRTDGSSGNTIYF	TGTGCCAGCAGGACAGACGGGAGCTCTGGAAACACCATATATTTT
-	TRBV4-2	TRBJ2-3	-	CASSQDLPLAGVTDTQYF	TGTGCCAGCAGCCAAGATCTTCCCCTTGCAGGGGTGACAGATACGCAGTATTTT
-	TRBV6-5	TRBJ1-2	-	CASSYSGGDYGYTF	TGTGCCAGCAGTTACTCAGGGGGGGACTATGGCTACACCTTC
-	TRBV30	TRBJ2-3	-	CAWSTTDTQYF	TGTGCCTGGAGTACCACAGATACGCAGTATTTT
-	TRBV15	TRBJ2-7	TRBD2	CATSRDASGRIHYEQYF	TGTGCCACCAGCAGAGACGCTAGCGGGAGAATACACTACGAGCAGTACTTC
few	TRBV5-1	TRBJ2-1	TRBD2	CASSPGLGNEQFF	TGCGCCAGCAGCCCGGGACTAGGAAATGAGCAGTTCTTC
-	TRBV10-3	TRBJ2-7	TRBD1	CASVPGQGVYEQYF	TGTGCCAGCGTGCCGGGACAGGGTGTCTACGAGCAGTACTTC
-	TRBV28	TRBJ2-5	TRBD1	CASSETTGTETQYF	TGTGCCAGCAGCGAAACGACAGGGACGGAGACCCAGTACTTC
-	TRBV5-5	TRBJ2-3	-	CASSIIGSTDTQYF	TGTGCCAGCAGTATCATCGGGAGCACAGATACGCAGTATTTT
-	TRBV6-6	TRBJ2-3	-	CASSSATDTQYF	TGTGCCAGCAGTTCCGCCACAGATACGCAGTATTTT
-	TRBV28	TRBJ1-1	TRBD1	CASSSPRGGETEAFF	TGTGCCAGCAGTTCCCCCAGGGGGGGCGAAACTGAAGCTTTCTTT
-	TRBV9	TRBJ1-1	-	CASSVAYRSEAFF	TGTGCCAGCAGCGTAGCTTACAGGTCTGAAGCTTTCTTT
-	TRBV28	TRBJ1-1	TRBD1	CASSLEGARNTEAFF	TGTGCCAGCAGTTTAGAGGGGGCGCGGAACACTGAAGCTTTCTTT
-	TRBV19	TRBJ2-7	TRBD1	CASSIGPTGSSYEQYF	TGTGCCAGTAGTATAGGACCGACAGGGTCATCCTACGAGCAGTACTTC
-	TRBV2	TRBJ2-1	TRBD2	CASSVLAGGRNEQFF	TGTGCCAGCAGTGTACTAGCGGGAGGACGCAATGAGCAGTTCTTC
-	TRBV10-3	TRBJ2-3	TRBD2	CASLGRAGAPDTQYF	TGTGCCTCCCTGGGAAGAGCGGGAGCACCAGATACGCAGTATTTT
-	TRBV7-9	TRBJ1-3	TRBD1	CASSLSPGGSGNTIYF	TGTGCCAGCAGCTTGTCCCCAGGGGGCTCTGGAAACACCATATATTTT
-	TRBV28	TRBJ2-7	-	CASSLGVPVEQYF	TGTGCCAGCAGTTTAGGGGTACCAGTCGAGCAGTACTTC
once	TRBV11-2	TRBJ2-2	-	CASSLDLPPVPGELFF	TGTGCCAGCAGCTTAGATCTACCCCCCGTACCCGGGGAGCTGTTTTTT
-	TRBV7-9	TRBJ1-5	-	CASSPTDAGNQPQHF	TGTGCCAGCAGCCCCACCGACGCCGGCAATCAGCCCCAGCATTTT
-	TRBV28	TRBJ2-3	TRBD1	CASSLWTGAIDTQYF	TGTGCCAGCAGTTTATGGACAGGGGCGATAGATACGCAGTATTTT
-	TRBV18	TRBJ2-3	TRBD1	CASSPDRGPTDTQYF	TGTGCCAGCTCACCAGACAGGGGGCCCACAGATACGCAGTATTTT
once	TRBV2	TRBJ2-1	-	CASSPQRRADIKRYNEQFF	TGTGCCAGCAGTCCTCAACGGAGGGCCGACATAAAAAGATACAATGAGCAGTTCTTC
-	TRBV6-1	TRBJ1-3	-	CASSERPYSGNTIYF	TGTGCCAGCAGTGAAAGGCCGTACTCTGGAAACACCATATATTTT
-	TRBV9	TRBJ2-3	-	CASSVGGTRGTDTQYF	TGTGCCAGCAGCGTAGGTGGGACAAGGGGGACAGATACGCAGTATTTT
many	TRBV14	TRBJ1-4	-	CASSQVLTGQGQKLFF	TGTGCCAGCAGCCAAGTATTAACAGGGCAGGGTCAGAAACTGTTTTTT
-	TRBV29-1	TRBJ1-1	-	CSVSNRVGTEAFF	TGCAGCGTTTCCAACAGGGTGGGCACTGAAGCTTTCTTT
-	TRBV6-1	TRBJ1-1	-	CASSSRRSTEAFF	TGTGCCAGCAGTTCGCGACGGAGCACTGAAGCTTTCTTT
-	TRBV4-1	TRBJ2-2	-	CASSQDPRSGELFF	TGCGCCAGCAGCCAAGATCCCCGCAGTGGGGAGCTGTTTTTT
-	TRBV19	TRBJ1-2	-	CASTPRGQSYGYTF	TGTGCCAGTACCCCCCGCGGACAGAGCTATGGCTACACCTTC
once	TRBV30	TRBJ1-2	-	CAWRETRRNFYGYTF	TGTGCCTGGAGGGAGACCCGCAGAAACTTCTATGGCTACACCTTC
-	TRBV9	TRBJ2-7	-	CASSPRGPTYEQYF	TGTGCCAGCAGCCCTCGGGGCCCCACCTACGAGCAGTACTTC
-	TRBV7-9	TRBJ2-5	-	CASSRPRQGGQETQYF	TGTGCCAGCAGCCGCCCCCGACAGGGAGGGCAAGAGACCCAGTACTTC
-	TRBV11-2	TRBJ2-2	-	CASSFWDLNTGELFF	TGTGCCAGCAGCTTCTGGGACTTGAACACCGGGGAGCTGTTTTTT
-	TRBV29-1	TRBJ2-7	TRBD1	CSVTRTGYDYEQYF	TGCAGCGTTACCCGGACAGGGTACGATTACGAGCAGTACTTC
-	TRBV28	TRBJ2-3	-	CASSLGETGTDTQYF	TGTGCCAGCAGTTTAGGAGAGACAGGCACAGATACGCAGTATTTT
few	TRBV30	TRBJ2-3	-	CAWISPRAADTQYF	TGTGCCTGGATTTCCCCCCGGGCGGCGGATACGCAGTATTTT
-	TRBV18	TRBJ1-4	-	CASSPQTLGNEKLFF	TGTGCCAGCTCACCACAAACGTTGGGGAATGAAAAACTGTTTTTT
-	TRBV14	TRBJ1-2	-	CASSQARAYGYTF	TGTGCCAGCAGCCAAGCCCGGGCCTATGGCTACACCTTC
-	TRBV19	TRBJ2-7	-	CASSSFGLGSYEQYF	TGTGCCAGTAGTTCTTTCGGGCTAGGGTCCTACGAGCAGTACTTC
-	TRBV7-6	TRBJ2-1	-	CASSRLRNKFDEQFF	TGTGCCAGCAGCCGGCTACGTAACAAGTTCGATGAGCAGTTCTTC
-	TRBV6-5	TRBJ2-5	-	CASRTEVGWAQYF	TGTGCCAGCAGGACGGAAGTCGGGTGGGCCCAGTACTTC
-	TRBV4-1	TRBJ2-7	-	CASSQEGRGYEQYF	TGCGCCAGCAGCCAAGAAGGTAGAGGCTACGAGCAGTACTTC
-	TRBV18	TRBJ2-7	TRBD1	CASSQYQTGEYEQYF	TGTGCCAGCTCCCAATACCAAACAGGGGAATACGAGCAGTACTTC
-	TRBV6-6	TRBJ1-1	-	CASTRPGVNTEAFF	TGTGCCAGCACCCGACCGGGGGTGAACACTGAAGCTTTCTTT
-	TRBV5-1	TRBJ2-7	TRBD2	CASTTGTSAAPVAEQYF	TGCGCCAGCACCACCGGGACTAGCGCCGCCCCTGTCGCCGAGCAGTACTTC
-	TRBV28	TRBJ1-1	-	CASSSTGGDTEAFF	TGTGCCAGCAGTTCCACGGGGGGTGACACTGAAGCTTTCTTT
once	TRBV4-3	TRBJ1-1	-	CASSQEWGAWSEAFF	TGCGCCAGCAGCCAAGAATGGGGGGCTTGGTCTGAAGCTTTCTTT
-	TRBV7-3	TRBJ1-1	-	CASSLNVKGTEAFF	TGTGCCAGCAGCTTAAATGTAAAGGGGACTGAAGCTTTCTTT
-	TRBV5-6	TRBJ1-2	-	CASSLGSLGGTSAGYTF	TGTGCCAGCAGCTTGGGGTCCCTAGGGGGTACGTCTGCTGGCTACACCTTC
-	TRBV19	TRBJ2-7	TRBD1	CASSIGTGGYEQYF	TGTGCCAGTAGTATAGGGACAGGGGGCTACGAGCAGTACTTC
-	TRBV27	TRBJ2-7	-	CASGRGEQYF	TGTGCCAGCGGGAGAGGCGAGCAGTACTTC
-	TRBV7-6	TRBJ2-3	TRBD2	CASSLALSGGFTDTQYF	TGTGCCAGCAGCTTAGCACTGAGCGGGGGGTTCACAGATACGCAGTATTTT